Below, 22 T cell receptor beta chains from the same sample are listed, as sequenced in a study of immune heterogeneity within non-small cell lung tumors. The template consisted of bulk tumor genomic DNA, with 600 ng used per sample. While surgery was under way, several biopsies spaced far apart were taken per primary tumor. Curative surgery was performed on patients who had untreated, newly diagnosed non-small cell lung cancer. Multiplex PCR amplified TCR beta CDR3 with 32 V and 13 J primers. TCRdb fed the multiplex PCR reads into MiXCR, producing one record per CDR3 protein. The sample includes 2,000 or so distinct CDR3 sequences, almost 30% of them seen just once. Sample: lung tumor tissue. The receptors stem from a man aged 55 to 70 with non-small cell lung cancer.

This rearrangement joins TRBV5-4 to TRBJ2-7; TRBD2 aligns across 9 bases. Per the germline V gene, CDR1 is SGHNT and CDR2 is YYREEE (reference sequence). This CDR3 has 15 amino acids. J gave up 5 bases and V 4 bases, and 10 bases lay outside the gene matches. CDR3 coding DNA: TGTGCCAGCAGCCCGGAAGGCGGGAGGGCTAACGAGCAGTACTTC. Translating it yields CASSPEGGRANEQYF.

The chain couples TRBV2 to TRBJ1-5, with D maybe TRBD1 (5 bases). V was cut by 0 bases and J by 1 base, with 16 bases left in between. Germline V lookup: CDR1 SNHLY, CDR2 FYNNEI. This CDR3 has 18 amino acids. The CDR3 region is CASSEAIWGGVSNQPQHF. In DNA, the CDR3 is TGTGCCAGCAGTGAAGCGATCTGGGGGGGGGTGAGCAATCAGCCCCAGCATTTT.

This clonotype is large. The rearrangement joins TRBV11-2 to TRBJ2-2; the D is unclear. CDR1 is SGHAT, CDR2 FQNNGV, per germline. The CDR3 length is 15 residues. Trimming took off 5 bases at V and 4 bases at J, with 14 bases between the two ends. The CDR3 nucleotides are TGTGCCAGCAGCCCTTACGGTGGCGGCACCGGGGAGCTGTTTTTT. This gives the protein CASSPYGGGTGELFF.

This clonotype was found once. A single base separates this from a much larger clone, so it may be a read error. The chain couples TRBV11-3 to TRBJ2-2; maybe TRBD1 (7 bases). Germline values: CDR1 SGHNT, CDR2 YENEEA. This CDR3 is built from 14 residues. CDR3 nucleotide sequence: TGTGCCAGCAGCGGCAGGGGGAGCACCGGGGGGCTGTTTTTT. It encodes CASSGRGSTGGLFF.

This clonotype showed up just a few times. This chain links TRBV6-2 or TRBV6-3 with TRBJ2-2, with 10 bases matching TRBD1. Trimming removed 5 bases from V and 5 bases from J; junction bases left unmatched: 5. The CDR3 consists of 15 residues. Germline CDR1 and CDR2: MNHEY and SVGEGT. As DNA, the CDR3 is TGTGCCAGCAGTCGCTCGGGACAGGGGACCGGGGAGCTGTTTTTT. Protein product: CASSRSGQGTGELFF.

Details on this clonotype: The junction does not match germline at one end; this may be a read error. This chain links TRBV19 with TRBJ2-2; unclear D gene. Germline V gene sequence: CDR1 LNHDA, CDR2 SQIVND (reference sequence). This CDR3 is 12 amino acids long. The CDR3 sequence is CATSVDAGELFF. In DNA form, the CDR3 reads TGTGCCACTAGTGTGGACGCCGGGGAGCTGTTTTTT.

As regards this clonotype: Germline and junction disagree at one end, which may indicate a read error. The rearrangement uses TRBV18 and TRBJ2-2; D perhaps matches TRBD2 (5 bases). The CDR3 has 17 residues. Germline V gives CDR1 KGHSH, CDR2 LQKENI. CDR3 nucleotides: TGTGCCAGCCCACCCCCCCTAGAGCGGTTGAACACCGGGGAGCTGTTTTTT. Translating gives CASPPPLERLNTGELFF. Full variable domain (missing parts from reference TRBV18 and TRBJ2-2): NAGVMQNPRHLVRRRGQEARLRCSPMKGHSHVYWYRQLPEEGLKFMVYLQKENIIDESGMPKERFSAEFPKEGPSILRIQQVVRGDSAAYFCASPPPLERLNTGELFFGEGSRLTVL.

By proportion, this clonotype is large (0.1 to 1%). The chain joins TRBV2 to TRBJ1-1; no clear D. The CDR3 consists of 13 residues. Trimming left V 4 bases short and J 6 bases short, with 12 bases between. CDR1 is SNHLY, CDR2 FYNNEI, per germline. The CDR3 is CASSVDWSAEAFF. In DNA form, the CDR3 reads TGTGCCAGCAGTGTAGACTGGTCAGCTGAAGCTTTCTTT.

This clonotype came up a few times. This sequence joins TRBV9 and TRBJ2-3, with a weak D call TRBD1 (5 bases). The CDR3 totals 14 residues. CDR1 and CDR2 (germline): SGDLS, YYNGEE. Trimming shortened V by 3 bases and J by 4 bases, and 12 bases separated the two germline ends. The DNA of the CDR3 is TGTGCCAGCAGCGCCGGCCAGGGCCCAGATACGCAGTATTTT. It translates to CASSAGQGPDTQYF.

The chain is built from TRBV25-1 and TRBJ1-2, with a tentative D call TRBD1 (5 bases). Germline V gene lookup returns CDR1 MGHDK and CDR2 SYGVNS. CDR3 size: 14 residues. V was trimmed by 10 bases and J by 0 bases, leaving 15 bases between them. CDR3 sequence (DNA): TGTGCCACCCTCCGGGACGGCTCTAACTATGGCTACACCTTC. Residues: CATLRDGSNYGYTF.

This clonotype ranks as medium-sized. CDR3 DNA sequence: TGTGCCAGCAGTTTTTTCAGTAATTCACCCCTCCACTTT. Protein sequence: CASSFFSNSPLHF. The V and J genes are TRBV27 and TRBJ1-6; D remains ambiguous. The V and J ends lost 3 bases and 6 bases respectively, with 6 bases between them. Germline values: CDR1 MNHEY, CDR2 SMNVEV (reference sequence). CDR3 length: 13 amino acids.

The chain uses TRBV7-2 and TRBJ2-3, with 12 bases identical to TRBD2. CDR3 length: 20 amino acids. Looked up from germline, CDR1 is SGHTA and CDR2 is FQGNSA. The junction had 16 bases not matched to a gene; V was cut back by 1 base and J by 5 bases. Here the CDR3 reads CASSLVALTSGSYRVDTQYF. DNA for the CDR3: TGTGCCAGCAGCTTAGTAGCCTTGACTAGCGGGAGTTATAGAGTAGATACGCAGTATTTT. The full variable domain, rest sourced from reference TRBV7-2 and TRBJ2-3, is GAGVSQSPSNKVTEKGKDVELRCDPISGHTALYWYRQSLGQGLEFLIYFQGNSAPDKSGLPSDRFSAERTGGSVSTLTIQRTQQEDSAVYLCASSLVALTSGSYRVDTQYFGPGTRLTVL.

This chain uses TRBV18 with TRBJ2-1; D gene uncertain. Per germline, CDR1 KGHSH and CDR2 LQKENI. The germline V and J ends were trimmed by 0 bases and 0 bases, with 12 bases remaining between them. The CDR3 has 17 amino acids. The CDR3 loop is CASSPPISARSYNEQFF. DNA for the CDR3: TGTGCCAGCTCACCACCAATCAGTGCCCGCTCCTACAATGAGCAGTTCTTC.

This sequence joins TRBV5-1 and TRBJ2-5; 12 bases agree with TRBD2. V was pared by 0 bases and J by 5 bases, with 5 bases of the junction left unmatched. The CDR3 runs to 16 residues. Germline V lookup: CDR1 SGHRS, CDR2 YFSETQ. The CDR3 sequence: CASSLVASGRVETQYF. DNA for the CDR3: TGCGCCAGCAGCTTGGTTGCTAGCGGGAGGGTGGAGACCCAGTACTTC.

Relative to its sample, this clonotype is medium-sized (0.01 to 0.1%). V usage is TRBV5-1 and J usage is TRBJ1-2; no clear D gene. V was pared by 4 bases and J by 6 bases, with 13 bases between. CDR3 length: 13 residues. Germline V gene data show CDR1 as SGHRS and CDR2 as YFSETQ. CDR3 loop: CASSLFRGHGYTF. The CDR3 nucleotides read TGCGCCAGCAGCCTTTTCCGAGGCCATGGCTACACCTTC.

This chain connects TRBV4-2 to TRBJ2-7; D may be TRBD2 (5 bases). Germline V lookup: CDR1 LGHNA, CDR2 YNFKEQ. The CDR3 sequence is 14 residues long. V shed 4 bases and J shed 6 bases, with 16 bases lying between them. As DNA, the CDR3 is TGTGCCAGCAGCCGGAGCGGTACAATTGGCGAGCAGTACTTC. The encoded protein is CASSRSGTIGEQYF.

The rearrangement joins TRBV7-2 to TRBJ2-7; possibly TRBD2 for D (5 bases). Germline V gene lookup returns CDR1 SGHTA and CDR2 FQGNSA. This CDR3 has 14 amino acids. Trimming removed 5 bases from V and 0 bases from J, with 11 bases in between. The CDR3 region has the DNA TGTGCCAGCAGCCCGGACTTTAGCTCCTACGAGCAGTACTTC. Its protein is CASSPDFSSYEQYF. The full variable domain, rest sourced from reference TRBV7-2 and TRBJ2-7, is GAGVSQSPSNKVTEKGKDVELRCDPISGHTALYWYRQSLGQGLEFLIYFQGNSAPDKSGLPSDRFSAERTGGSVSTLTIQRTQQEDSAVYLCASSPDFSSYEQYFGPGTRLTVT.

Judged by abundance, this clonotype is medium-sized. This sequence joins TRBV27 and TRBJ2-1; D is possibly TRBD2 (6 bases). Trimming left V 2 bases short and J 0 bases short, with 11 bases between. Germline lookup yields CDR1 MNHEY and CDR2 SMNVEV (reference sequence). This CDR3 region has 16 residues. The CDR3 spells CASSLGGDPSYNEQFF. The CDR3 coding sequence is TGTGCCAGCAGTTTAGGAGGGGACCCCTCCTACAATGAGCAGTTCTTC.

V and J are TRBV3-1 and TRBJ1-1; TRBD1 agrees at 10 bases. The CDR3 length is 14 residues. Germline CDR1 reads LGHDT; CDR2 reads YNNKEL (reference sequence). The J segment lost 4 bases and the V segment lost 7 bases, leaving 6 bases of the junction unmatched. This CDR3 reads CASTLGTGVTEAFF. The CDR3 DNA reads as TGTGCCAGCACTCTGGGGACAGGGGTCACTGAAGCTTTCTTT. Variable domain in full (rest from reference TRBV3-1 and TRBJ1-1): DTAVSQTPKYLVTQMGNDKSIKCEQNLGHDTMYWYKQDSKKFLKIMFSYNNKELIINETVPNRFSPKSPDKAHLNLHINSLELGDSAVYFCASTLGTGVTEAFFGQGTRLTVV.

Remarks on this clonotype: This may be a read error, as it is one base from a much larger clone. This chain joins TRBV5-1 and TRBJ2-7; TRBD2 is a possible D gene (6 bases). The CDR3 covers 14 residues. CDR1 is SGHRS and CDR2 is YFSETQ in the germline V gene. Here the CDR3 DNA reads TGCGCCAGCAGCTTAAACGGGAGTCCCTACGATCAGTACTTC. It encodes CASSLNGSPYDQYF.

The gene calls are TRBV5-5 and TRBJ2-7; a possible D gene is TRBD1 (7 bases). The CDR3 consists of 16 residues. Trimming stripped 0 bases from V and 7 bases from J, with 20 bases between. Germline V gene data show CDR1 as SGHKS and CDR2 as YYEKEE (reference sequence). CDR3 region: CASSLDLGQAGGEQYF. CDR3 DNA sequence: TGTGCCAGCAGCTTGGACCTCGGACAGGCTGGGGGGGAGCAGTACTTC. The variable domain in full, completed from reference TRBV5-5 and TRBJ2-7, reads DAGVTQSPTHLIKTRGQQVTLRCSPISGHKSVSWYQQVLGQGPQFIFQYYEKEERGRGNFPDRFSARQFPNYSSELNVNALLLGDSALYLCASSLDLGQAGGEQYFGPGTRLTVT.

This clonotype was detected only a few times. The rearrangement joins TRBV27 to TRBJ2-2; maybe TRBD1 (6 bases). CDR1 and CDR2 (germline): MNHEY, SMNVEV (reference sequence). The CDR3 is made up of 17 amino acids. Trimming removed 0 bases from V and 3 bases from J, with 14 bases in between. Written as DNA, the CDR3 is TGTGCCAGCAGTTTATCCAGTTATCGGACAGACACCGGGGAGCTGTTTTTT. Translating gives CASSLSSYRTDTGELFF.